This T cell receptor (beta chain) was recovered during a study of cytomegalovirus exposure and HLA in healthy donors. Vbeta (60) and Jbeta (13) primers were used in the PCR. Libraries were prepared by immunoSEQ multiplex PCR; TCRdb keeps only in-frame clonotypes and omits some of them. This table holds under 200,000 clones, approximately 83% found once. Germline V gene lookup returns CDR1 SGHNT and CDR2 YYREEE (reference sequence). There are 15 residues in the CDR3. The sample consisted of PBMCs. The chain couples TRBV5-4 to TRBJ2-5; 9 bases map to TRBD2. The DNA matches TRBJ2-7 better at its end, which makes the J call doubtful. This TCR derives from a man aged 18-30 years in good health and CMV-seropositive. The CDR3, as DNA: TGTGCCAGCAGCTCCCCGGCTAGCGGGGAAACCGAGCAGTACTTC. Its protein product is CASSSPASGETEQYF.